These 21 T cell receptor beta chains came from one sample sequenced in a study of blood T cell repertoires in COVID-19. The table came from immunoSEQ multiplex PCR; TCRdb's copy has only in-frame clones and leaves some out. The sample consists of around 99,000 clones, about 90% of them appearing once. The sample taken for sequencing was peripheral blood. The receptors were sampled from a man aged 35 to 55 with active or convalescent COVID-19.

DNA of the CDR3: TGTGCCACCAGTGATTTGTTGACAGGGACAGATACGCAGTATTTT. This translates into CATSDLLTGTDTQYF. The chain links TRBV24-1 to TRBJ2-3, with TRBD1 matching over 7 bases. Germline CDR1 reads KGHDR; CDR2 reads SFDVKD. The CDR3 is 15 amino acids. With 0 bases clipped from V and 3 bases from J, the junction kept 2 bases outside the gene matches.

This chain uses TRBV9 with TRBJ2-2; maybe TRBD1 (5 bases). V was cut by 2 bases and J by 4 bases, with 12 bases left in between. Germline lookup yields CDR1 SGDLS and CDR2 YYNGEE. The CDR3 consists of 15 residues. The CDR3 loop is CASSVLGEGTGELFF. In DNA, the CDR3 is TGTGCCAGCAGCGTTTTAGGGGAAGGCACCGGGGAGCTGTTTTTT.

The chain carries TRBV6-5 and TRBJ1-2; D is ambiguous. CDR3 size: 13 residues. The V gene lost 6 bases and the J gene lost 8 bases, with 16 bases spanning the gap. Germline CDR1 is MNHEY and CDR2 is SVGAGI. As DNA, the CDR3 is TGTGCCAGCAGCCCCTCCTCGGGGAAAGGCTACACCTTC. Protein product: CASSPSSGKGYTF.

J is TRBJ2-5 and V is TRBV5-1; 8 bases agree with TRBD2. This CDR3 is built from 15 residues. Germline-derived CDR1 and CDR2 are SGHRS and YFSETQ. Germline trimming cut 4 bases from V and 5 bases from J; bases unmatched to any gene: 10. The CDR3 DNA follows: TGCGCCAGCAGCCAGGGGACTAGTCTATGGGAGACCCAGTACTTC. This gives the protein CASSQGTSLWETQYF.

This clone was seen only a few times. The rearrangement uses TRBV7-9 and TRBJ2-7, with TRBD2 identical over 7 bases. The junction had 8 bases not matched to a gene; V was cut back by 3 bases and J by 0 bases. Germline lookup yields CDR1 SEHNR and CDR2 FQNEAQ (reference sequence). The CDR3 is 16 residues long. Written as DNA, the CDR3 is TGTGCCAGCAGCTTTTCCAGCGGGGAGAGCTCCTACGAGCAGTACTTC. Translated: CASSFSSGESSYEQYF.

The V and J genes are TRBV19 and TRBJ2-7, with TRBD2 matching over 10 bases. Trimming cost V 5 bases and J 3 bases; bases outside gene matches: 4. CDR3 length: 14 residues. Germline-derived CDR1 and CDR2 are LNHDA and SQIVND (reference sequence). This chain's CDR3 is CASSGASGGYEQYF. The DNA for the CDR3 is TGTGCCAGTAGTGGGGCTAGCGGGGGCTACGAGCAGTACTTC.

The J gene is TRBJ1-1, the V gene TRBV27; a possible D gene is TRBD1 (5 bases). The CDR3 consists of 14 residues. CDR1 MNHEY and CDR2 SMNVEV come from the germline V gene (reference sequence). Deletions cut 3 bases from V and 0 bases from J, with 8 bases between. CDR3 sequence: CASSFQGLNTEAFF. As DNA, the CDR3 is TGTGCCAGCAGTTTCCAGGGTTTGAACACTGAAGCTTTCTTT.

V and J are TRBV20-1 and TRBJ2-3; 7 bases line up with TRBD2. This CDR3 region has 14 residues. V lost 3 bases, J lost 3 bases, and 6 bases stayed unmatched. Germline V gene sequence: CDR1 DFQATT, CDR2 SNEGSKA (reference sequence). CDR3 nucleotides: TGCAGTGCTAGTAACGGGGAGGGAACAGATACGCAGTATTTT. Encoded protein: CSASNGEGTDTQYF.

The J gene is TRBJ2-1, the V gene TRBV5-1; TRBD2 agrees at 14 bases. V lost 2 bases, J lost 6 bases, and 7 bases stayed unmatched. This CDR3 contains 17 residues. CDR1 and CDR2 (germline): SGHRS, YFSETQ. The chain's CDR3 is CASSFGTSGRFGNEQFF. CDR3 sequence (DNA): TGCGCCAGCAGCTTCGGGACTAGCGGGAGATTCGGCAATGAGCAGTTCTTC.

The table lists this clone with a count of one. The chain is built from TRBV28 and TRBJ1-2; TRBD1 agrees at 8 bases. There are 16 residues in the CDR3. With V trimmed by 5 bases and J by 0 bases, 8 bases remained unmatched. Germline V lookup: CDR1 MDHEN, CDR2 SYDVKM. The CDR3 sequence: CASSPTGTGTNYGYTF. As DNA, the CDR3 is TGTGCCAGCAGTCCCACTGGGACAGGTACTAACTATGGCTACACCTTC.

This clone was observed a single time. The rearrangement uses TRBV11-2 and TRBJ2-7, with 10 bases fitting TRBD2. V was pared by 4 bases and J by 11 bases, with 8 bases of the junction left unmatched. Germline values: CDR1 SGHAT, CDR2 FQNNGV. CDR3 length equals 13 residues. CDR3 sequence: CASSSLRTSGEYF. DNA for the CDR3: TGTGCCAGCAGCTCCCTGCGAACTAGCGGGGAGTACTTC.

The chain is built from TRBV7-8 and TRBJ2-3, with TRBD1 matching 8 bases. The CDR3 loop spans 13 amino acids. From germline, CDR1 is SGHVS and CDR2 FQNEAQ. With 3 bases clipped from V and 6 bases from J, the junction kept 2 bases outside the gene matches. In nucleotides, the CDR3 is TGTGCCAGCAGCTTTACAGGGGGGGATACGCAGTATTTT. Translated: CASSFTGGDTQYF.

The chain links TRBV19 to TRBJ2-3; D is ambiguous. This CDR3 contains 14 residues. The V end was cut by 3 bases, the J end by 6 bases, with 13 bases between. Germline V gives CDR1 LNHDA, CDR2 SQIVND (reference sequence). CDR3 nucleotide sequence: TGTGCCAGTAGTATTGGTCCAGGTTCGGATACGCAGTATTTT. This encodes CASSIGPGSDTQYF.

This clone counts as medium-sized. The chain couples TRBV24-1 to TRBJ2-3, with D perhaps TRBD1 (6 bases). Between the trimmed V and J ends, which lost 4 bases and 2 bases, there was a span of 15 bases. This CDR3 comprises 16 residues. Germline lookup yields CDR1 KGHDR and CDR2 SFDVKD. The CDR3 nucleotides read TGTGCCACCAGTGACACTAGGGGGATCCCCACAGATACGCAGTATTTT. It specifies CATSDTRGIPTDTQYF.

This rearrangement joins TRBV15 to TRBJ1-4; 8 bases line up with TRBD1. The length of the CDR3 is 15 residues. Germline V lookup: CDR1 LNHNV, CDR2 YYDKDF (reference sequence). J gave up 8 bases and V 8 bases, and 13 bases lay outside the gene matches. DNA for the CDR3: TGTGCCACCGGAGGACAGGGCGGTGGTGGGGAAAAACTGTTTTTT. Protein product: CATGGQGGGGEKLFF.

The CDR3 DNA reads as TGTGCCAGCAGATATCTGACAGGAACGAACACCGGGGAGCTGTTTTTT. Residues: CASRYLTGTNTGELFF. The chain is built from TRBV3-1 (or the pseudogene TRBV3-2) and TRBJ2-2; D might be TRBD1 (6 bases). The CDR3 is made up of 16 amino acids. In germline, CDR1 is LGHDT, CDR2 YNNKEL (reference sequence). Trimming stripped 6 bases from V and 0 bases from J, with 14 bases between.

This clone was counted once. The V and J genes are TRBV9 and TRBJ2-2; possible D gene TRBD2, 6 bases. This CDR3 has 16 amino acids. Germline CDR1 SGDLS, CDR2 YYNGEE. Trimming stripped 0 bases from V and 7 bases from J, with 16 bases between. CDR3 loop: CASSVGGRTFLGELFF. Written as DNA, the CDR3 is TGTGCCAGCAGCGTAGGAGGGAGGACCTTCCTCGGGGAGCTGTTTTTT. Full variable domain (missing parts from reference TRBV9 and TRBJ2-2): DSGVTQTPKHLITATGQRVTLRCSPRSGDLSVYWYQQSLDQGLQFLIQYYNGEERAKGNILERFSAQQFPDLHSELNLSSLELGDSALYFCASSVGGRTFLGELFFGEGSRLTVL.

The chain's CDR3 is CASSPAGTNEKLFF. CDR3 sequence (DNA): TGTGCCAGCTCACCGGCAGGGACTAATGAAAAACTGTTTTTT. The chain is built from TRBV18 and TRBJ1-4; possible D gene TRBD1, 5 bases. The ends were cut back, 3 bases at V and 2 bases at J, with 7 bases in the middle. Germline CDR1 is KGHSH and CDR2 is LQKENI. The CDR3 is made up of 14 amino acids.

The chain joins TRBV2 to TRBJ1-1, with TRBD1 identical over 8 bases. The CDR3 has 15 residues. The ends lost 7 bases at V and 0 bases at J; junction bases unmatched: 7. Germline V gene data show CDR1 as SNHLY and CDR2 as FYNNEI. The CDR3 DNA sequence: TGTGCCAGCACGCAGGGGGCGAACATGAACACTGAAGCTTTCTTT. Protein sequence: CASTQGANMNTEAFF.

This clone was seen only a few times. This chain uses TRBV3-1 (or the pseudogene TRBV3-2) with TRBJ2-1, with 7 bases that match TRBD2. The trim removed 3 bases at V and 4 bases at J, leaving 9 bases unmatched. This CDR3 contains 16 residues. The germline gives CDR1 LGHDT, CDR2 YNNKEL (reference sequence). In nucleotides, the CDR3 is TGTGCCAGCAGCCATATGGGGCTAGCGGTATACAATGAGCAGTTCTTC. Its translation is CASSHMGLAVYNEQFF.

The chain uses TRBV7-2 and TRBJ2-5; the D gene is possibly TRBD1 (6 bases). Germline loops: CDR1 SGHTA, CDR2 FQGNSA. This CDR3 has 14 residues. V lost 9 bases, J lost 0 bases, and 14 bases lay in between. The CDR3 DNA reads TGTGCCAGTTCGACAGGAGTAAACCAAGAGACCCAGTACTTC. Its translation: CASSTGVNQETQYF.